One and the same sample provided the 16 T cell receptor beta chains below, sequenced in a study of T cells expressing NK-cell markers (dated by TCRdb to 2020 to 2021). The method behind the library was 5' RACE. Instrument used: Illumina HiSeq 2000. Through TCRdb reprocessing, the reads give one entry per CDR3 protein sequence; DNA is omitted. This sample's clone table shows around 380,000 distinct CDR3 sequences. 9.5% to 12% of the sample goes to the ten largest clones. The sequenced sample was blood T cells: a sorted CD56 or NKG2C T cell subset, CD4+ or CD8+ T cells, or bulk PBMC T cells (not recorded which). These receptors were taken from a woman between 45 and 65 years old in good health. Donor details come from another sample of the same person, matched by shared clones.

V usage is TRBV4-1 and J usage is TRBJ2-1; TCRdb picks TRBD1, but there is no DNA to check that call. Per the germline V gene, CDR1 is MGHRA and CDR2 is YSYEKL. The CDR3 is 16 residues long. CDR3 residues: CASSQGGGRTYNEQFF.

The J gene is TRBJ2-5, the V gene TRBV6-2 or TRBV6-3; TCRdb lists TRBD1, though no DNA is available to test this call. The CDR3 spans 16 residues. The germline CDR1 and CDR2 sequences are MNHEY and SVGEGT. This chain's CDR3 is CASSLTTVKMGETQYF.

This chain uses TRBV7-9 with TRBJ2-1; as DNA is missing, the TRBD2 call by TCRdb cannot be tested. The CDR3 extends over 13 amino acids. Germline-derived CDR1 and CDR2 are SEHNR and FQNEAQ (reference sequence). CDR3 sequence reads: CAVRDYSYNEQFF.

V is TRBV2 and J is TRBJ1-2; lacking DNA, the TRBD1 call made by TCRdb goes unchecked. In germline, CDR1 is SNHLY, CDR2 FYNNEI. This CDR3 region has 16 residues. This CDR3 reads CASSETQTGGYYGYTF. Complete variable domain (other parts from reference TRBV2 and TRBJ1-2): EPEVTQTPSHQVTQMGQEVILRCVPISNHLYFYWYRQILGQKVEFLVSFYNNEISEKSEIFDDQFSVERPDGSNFTLKIRSTKLEDSAMYFCASSETQTGGYYGYTFGSGTRLTVV.

This rearrangement joins TRBV7-9 to TRBJ1-6. This CDR3 is built from 15 residues. Germline V CDR1 and CDR2: SEHNR, FQNEAQ (reference sequence). CDR3 sequence: CASSATMAFNSPLHF. Supplemented by reference TRBV7-9 and TRBJ1-6, the full variable domain reads DTGVSQNPRHKITKRGQNVTFRCDPISEHNRLYWYRQTLGQGPEFLTYFQNEAQLEKSRLLSDRFSAERPKGSFSTLEIQRTEQGDSAMYLCASSATMAFNSPLHFGNGTRLTVT.

V usage is TRBV12-3 or TRBV12-4 and J usage is TRBJ2-1; TCRdb outputs TRBD2, but without DNA this stays unchecked. The CDR3 length is 15 residues. The CDR3 sequence: CASRGRDYIDNEQFF.

The CDR3 region is CASSLARFLAPGVNEQFF. The chain couples TRBV5-1 to TRBJ2-1; without DNA, the TCRdb call of TRBD2 cannot be checked. This CDR3 has 18 amino acids. CDR1 SGHRS and CDR2 YFSETQ come from the germline V gene. The variable domain in full, with the rest retrieved from reference TRBV5-1 and TRBJ2-1, is KAGVTQTPRYLIKTRGQQVTLSCSPISGHRSVSWYQQTPGQGLQFLFEYFSETQRNKGNFPGRFSGRQFSNSRSEMNVSTLELGDSALYLCASSLARFLAPGVNEQFFGPGTRLTVL.

V is TRBV5-1 and J is TRBJ2-1; TCRdb gives TRBD2 as the D gene, but with no DNA this cannot be confirmed. Germline V gene data show CDR1 as SGHRS and CDR2 as YFSETQ. This CDR3 spans 15 amino acids. CDR3: CASSFEGGRVNEQFF.

This chain connects TRBV3-1 to TRBJ2-4; TCRdb indicates TRBD2, and absent DNA this call remains unverified. CDR1 and CDR2 from the germline V gene are LGHDT and YNNKEL (reference sequence). The CDR3 runs 16 residues. The chain's CDR3 is CASSQDPAGAKNIQYF.

CDR3 sequence: CASSFDPGTGVRLNTGELFF. V and J are TRBV12-3 or TRBV12-4 and TRBJ2-2; TCRdb gives TRBD1 as the D gene, but with no DNA this cannot be confirmed. CDR3 length: 20 residues.

The V call is TRBV6-5, the J call TRBJ2-5; TCRdb's D gene call, TRBD1, goes unchecked for lack of DNA. From germline, CDR1 is MNHEY and CDR2 SVGAGI. The CDR3 totals 16 residues. The CDR3 reads CASSYSEIAGAGAQYF.

This sequence joins TRBV12-3 or TRBV12-4 and TRBJ1-4; TCRdb's assignment of TRBD1 cannot be checked, as there is no DNA. This CDR3 region has 13 residues. Here the CDR3 reads CASRPTGSEKLFF.

The chain has TRBV7-6 and TRBJ2-2; TCRdb picks TRBD2, but there is no DNA to check that call. There are 18 residues in the CDR3. Germline CDR1 SGHVS, CDR2 FNYEAQ. This CDR3 is CASSLVTSGRDYTGELFF.

The V call is TRBV5-1, the J call TRBJ2-5; the TCRdb call, TRBD2, lacks DNA for checking. The germline V gene has CDR1 SGHRS and CDR2 YFSETQ. There are 15 residues in the CDR3. CDR3: CASSLGGLAGISQYF.

J is TRBJ2-4 and V is TRBV5-1; as DNA is missing, the TRBD2 call by TCRdb cannot be tested. The germline CDR1 and CDR2 sequences are SGHRS and YFSETQ. This CDR3 has 19 amino acids. CDR3 protein: CASSFTTSGRRVAKNIQYF.

The CDR3 loop reads CASSSTSGRGDTGELFF. J is TRBJ2-2 and V is TRBV7-9; the D call of TRBD2 rests on TCRdb alone, since no DNA is present to check it. Germline lookup yields CDR1 SEHNR and CDR2 FQNEAQ (reference sequence). The CDR3 has 17 residues.